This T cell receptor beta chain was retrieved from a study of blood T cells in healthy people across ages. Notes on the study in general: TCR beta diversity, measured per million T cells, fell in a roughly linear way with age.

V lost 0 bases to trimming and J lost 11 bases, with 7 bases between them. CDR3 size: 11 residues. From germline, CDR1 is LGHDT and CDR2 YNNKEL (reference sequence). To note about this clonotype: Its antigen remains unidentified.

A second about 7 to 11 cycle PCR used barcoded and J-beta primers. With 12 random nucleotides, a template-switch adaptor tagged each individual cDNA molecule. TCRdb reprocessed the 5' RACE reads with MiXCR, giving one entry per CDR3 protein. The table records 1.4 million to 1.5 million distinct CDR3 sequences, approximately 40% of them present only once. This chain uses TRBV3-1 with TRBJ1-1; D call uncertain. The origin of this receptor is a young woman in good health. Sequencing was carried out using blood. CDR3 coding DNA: TGTGCCAGCAGCCAAGAAGATCTCGCTTTCTTT. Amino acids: CASSQEDLAFF.